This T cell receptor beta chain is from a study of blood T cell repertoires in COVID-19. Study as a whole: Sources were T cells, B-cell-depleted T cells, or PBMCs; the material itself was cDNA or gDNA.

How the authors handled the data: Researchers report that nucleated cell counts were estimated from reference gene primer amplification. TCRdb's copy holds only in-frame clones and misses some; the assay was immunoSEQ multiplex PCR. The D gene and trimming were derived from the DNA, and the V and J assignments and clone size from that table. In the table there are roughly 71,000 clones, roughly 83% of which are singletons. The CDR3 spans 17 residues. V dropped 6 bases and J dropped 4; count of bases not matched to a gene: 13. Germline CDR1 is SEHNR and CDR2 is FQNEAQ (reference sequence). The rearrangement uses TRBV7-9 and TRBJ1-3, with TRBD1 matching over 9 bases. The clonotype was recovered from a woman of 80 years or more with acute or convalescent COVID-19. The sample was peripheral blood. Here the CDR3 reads CASSLAGTGRTGNTIYF. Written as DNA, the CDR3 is TGTGCCAGCAGTCTTGCCGGGACAGGGAGAACGGGAAACACCATATATTTT.